The present entry profiles one TCR beta chain with its context. The data are from a study of blood T cell repertoires in COVID-19. Across the study: Acute-phase and convalescent COVID-19 samples originated in the United States, Italy and Spain. From T cells, B-cell-depleted T cells, or PBMCs came the material, which was cDNA or gDNA.

Looked up from germline, CDR1 is MNHEY and CDR2 is SVGAGI. The CDR3 sequence is 15 residues long. V was shortened by 8 bases and J by 0 bases, with 15 bases between the two germline ends. Original handling: Counts of nucleated cells, estimated from reference gene primer amplification, were obtained. Clones were sequenced by immunoSEQ multiplex PCR, and TCRdb holds only the in-frame ones, with some missing. The V and J calls and the clone size are those of that table, but D and trimming were determined from the DNA. The sample has about 220,000 clones; 70% to 90% are singletons. The sequenced sample consisted of peripheral blood. The V gene is TRBV6-5, the J gene TRBJ2-3; TRBD2 is a possible D gene (5 bases). The TCR originated in a man in his forties or fifties who had recovered from COVID-19. The CDR3 reads CASALADTSTDTQYF. The CDR3 DNA sequence: TGTGCCAGCGCCCTAGCAGACACTAGCACAGATACGCAGTATTTT.